One sample yielded the 5 T cell receptor beta chains listed below, sequenced in a study of blood T cells in healthy people across ages. PCR was performed a second time for about 7 to 12 cycles using a sample-barcoded 5' primer and a J-beta primer mix. TCRdb called the 5' RACE reads again in MiXCR, with one record for every CDR3 protein. The sample shows under 800,000 distinct CDR3 sequences, more than 20% of them seen only once. The sample taken for sequencing was blood. These receptors all come from a man between 65 and 80 years old in good health.

The chain has TRBV7-2 and TRBJ2-7; 11 nucleotides agree with TRBD2. The CDR3 is 16 amino acids. Germline trimming cut 1 base from V and 4 bases from J; bases unmatched to any gene: 6. Germline assignment: CDR1 SGHTA and CDR2 FQGNSA. The CDR3 DNA follows: TGTGCCAGCAGCTTAGGTCCCCTAGCGGGAGGATACGAGCAGTACTTC. This encodes CASSLGPLAGGYEQYF.

V usage is TRBV7-2 and J usage is TRBJ2-4; tentatively, D is TRBD2 (6 bases). The CDR3 extends over 16 amino acids. Between the trimmed V and J ends, which lost 7 bases and 7 bases, there was a span of 23 bases. Germline CDR1 and CDR2: SGHTA and FQGNSA. CDR3 in DNA: TGTGCCAGCACCGTCCTTCCGGGAGTCAAGCGGAACATTCAGTACTTC. Translation: CASTVLPGVKRNIQYF.

This clonotype has at least ten counts. This chain connects TRBV3-1 to TRBJ2-5, with no clear D. Germline V gene sequence: CDR1 LGHDT, CDR2 YNNKEL (reference sequence). The CDR3 covers 14 residues. V was shortened by 1 base and J by 2 bases, with 8 bases between the two germline ends. The CDR3 loop reads CASSQGPRQETQYF. The CDR3 region has the DNA TGTGCCAGCAGCCAAGGACCGAGGCAAGAGACCCAGTACTTC.

The J gene is TRBJ2-4, the V gene TRBV5-1; D may be TRBD1 (6 bases). The length of the CDR3 is 14 residues. V lost 4 bases and J lost 8, with 16 bases in between. The germline V gene encodes CDR1 SGHRS and CDR2 YFSETQ. CDR3 protein: CASSRGTEGDIQYF. The CDR3 bases are TGCGCCAGCAGCAGGGGGACCGAGGGGGACATTCAGTACTTC.

The gene calls are TRBV5-6 and TRBJ2-7; D is unclear. This CDR3 is 12 amino acids long. Germline assignment: CDR1 SGHDT and CDR2 YYEEEE. V lost 4 bases and J lost 8, with 13 bases in between. The CDR3 DNA reads as TGTGCCAGCAGCCTTGCTCGGGCCCAGCAGTACTTC. It yields the protein CASSLARAQQYF.